This TCR beta chain was documented in a study of early T cells in non-severe SARS-CoV-2 infection. This clonotype appeared many times. MiXCR, run by TCRdb on the 5' RACE reads, gives a single entry per CDR3 protein. The profile covers over 30,000 distinct CDR3 sequences, with around 6% appearing a single time and approximately 7.2% taken by the ten largest. The CDR3 sequence is 16 residues long. Trimming at V came to 4 bases and at J to 3 bases, leaving 9 bases not matched to a gene. Germline V gives CDR1 SGHTA, CDR2 FQGNSA. Sequences were obtained from whole blood. The chain uses TRBV7-2 and TRBJ2-1; 7 bases fit TRBD2. The source is an adult who was a healthcare worker with PCR-confirmed SARS-CoV-2 infection or an uninfected control (not recorded which). CDR3 region: CASSSMSLAVYNEQFF. CDR3 coding DNA: TGTGCCAGCAGCTCAATGTCCCTAGCGGTCTACAATGAGCAGTTCTTC.